This T cell receptor beta chain was found in a study of post-analysis software for immune sequencing data. About the research overall: As for disease course, relapsing-remitting, secondary progressive and progressive-relapsing multiple sclerosis were all included.

Study conclusions and caveats: Normalized Chao1 diversity was significantly reduced in patients versus controls. Five or six TRBV segments were more frequent in patients than controls; TRBV5-6, TRBV5-1 and TRBV20-1 belonged to this group. The F measure placed samples prepared in the same batch into strongly shared clusters.

The V gene's germline CDR1 is ENHRY and CDR2 SYGVKD. Trimming shortened V by 4 bases and J by 6 bases, and 10 bases separated the two germline ends. There are 14 residues in the CDR3. There are a few counts of this clonotype. Its antigen is as yet unknown. Unique molecular identifiers featured in each of the TCR beta cDNA libraries. Input populations of roughly 0.9 to 10 million T cells gave rise to hundreds of thousands of cDNA molecules. TCRdb independently ran MiXCR on the PCR reads; one entry per CDR3 protein. The table shows hundreds of thousands of distinct CDR3 sequences, with roughly 50% occurring only once.

This TCR came from a girl aged 5-17 years with multiple sclerosis. This chain links TRBV10-3 with TRBJ1-6; D gene uncertain. Sample: blood. The CDR3 loop is CAISVSESNSPLHF. In nucleotides, the CDR3 is TGTGCCATCAGTGTGTCCGAATCTAATTCACCCCTCCACTTT.